These 13 T cell receptor beta chains came from one sample sequenced in a study of OX40 agonist ivuxolimab in advanced cancers. Assay: immunoSEQ multiplex PCR; the TCRdb copy retains only in-frame clones and omits some. Of approximately 72,000 clones in the sample, just over 85% were seen once. Material: CD4+ or CD8+ T cells sorted from blood, obtained in a trial of the OX40 agonist ivuxolimab. The source is an adult with an advanced solid tumor such as melanoma, head and neck, liver or kidney cancer.

The V and J genes are TRBV11-2 and TRBJ1-2; D unresolved. V dropped 1 base and J dropped 5 bases, with 2 bases sitting between them. In germline, CDR1 is SGHAT, CDR2 FQNNGV. The CDR3 is made up of 11 amino acids. The CDR3 reads CASSLGYGYTF. DNA for the CDR3: TGTGCCAGCAGCTTAGGGTATGGCTACACCTTC. The full variable domain, rest sourced from reference TRBV11-2 and TRBJ1-2, is EAGVAQSPRYKIIEKRQSVAFWCNPISGHATLYWYQQILGQGPKLLIQFQNNGVVDDSQLPKDRFSAERLKGVDSTLKIQPAKLEDSAVYLCASSLGYGYTFGSGTRLTVV.

The V and J genes are TRBV11-2 and TRBJ1-5; D is undetermined. The CDR3 is 13 amino acids. Looked up from germline, CDR1 is SGHAT and CDR2 is FQNNGV. V dropped 0 bases and J dropped 3 bases, with 3 bases sitting between them. As DNA, the CDR3 is TGTGCCAGCAGCTTAGAATTCAATCAGCCCCAGCATTTT. Protein: CASSLEFNQPQHF.

This clone was seen once. The chain uses TRBV3-2 and TRBJ1-6. TRBV3-2 is tagged as a pseudogene. CDR3 length equals 9 residues. DNA of the CDR3: TGTGCCAGCAGCCCCCCCCTCCACTTT. This codes for CASSPPLHF.

V and J are TRBV27 and TRBJ1-2; 9 bases match TRBD1. Germline lookup yields CDR1 MNHEY and CDR2 SMNVEV (reference sequence). The CDR3 is 17 amino acids. The V and J ends lost 0 bases and 3 bases, in that order; junction bases with no gene match: 8. CDR3: CASSLSPDRGWDYGYTF. In DNA form, the CDR3 reads TGTGCCAGCAGTTTATCACCCGACAGGGGGTGGGACTATGGCTACACCTTC.

This chain links TRBV30 with TRBJ2-1, with 11 bases that match TRBD2. The CDR3 runs 15 residues. Germline assignment: CDR1 GTSNPN and CDR2 SVGIG (reference sequence). Losses at the gene ends were 1 base for V and 6 bases for J; bases not matched to a gene: 5. CDR3 loop: CAWSEILAGGNEQFF. DNA for the CDR3: TGTGCCTGGAGTGAGATCCTAGCGGGGGGCAATGAGCAGTTCTTC.

V and J are TRBV2 and TRBJ1-2; D may be TRBD1 (5 bases). The germline CDR1 and CDR2 sequences are SNHLY and FYNNEI. The V gene lost 4 bases and the J gene lost 0 bases, with 12 bases spanning the gap. CDR3 length: 15 amino acids. This CDR3 reads CASSVGGGSNYGYTF. DNA for the CDR3: TGTGCCAGCAGTGTGGGGGGTGGTTCTAACTATGGCTACACCTTC. The whole variable domain, remainder taken from reference TRBV2 and TRBJ1-2, is EPEVTQTPSHQVTQMGQEVILRCVPISNHLYFYWYRQILGQKVEFLVSFYNNEISEKSEIFDDQFSVERPDGSNFTLKIRSTKLEDSAMYFCASSVGGGSNYGYTFGSGTRLTVV.

The chain has TRBV29-1 and TRBJ2-7; 7 nucleotides agree with TRBD1. Germline trimming cut 6 bases from V and 0 bases from J; bases unmatched to any gene: 8. The CDR3 covers 14 residues. CDR1 is SQVTM and CDR2 is ANQGSEA in the germline V gene. The CDR3 DNA sequence: TGCAGCGTCAAAGACAGGGTTAGCTCCTACGAGCAGTACTTC. It translates to CSVKDRVSSYEQYF.

This chain connects TRBV7-9 to TRBJ1-2; no definite D call. The CDR3 is made up of 16 amino acids. Germline CDR1 and CDR2: SEHNR and FQNEAQ (reference sequence). The V gene lost 5 bases and the J gene lost 5 bases, with 21 bases spanning the gap. The CDR3 here is CASSPPWSVQAYGYTF. CDR3 in DNA: TGTGCCAGCAGCCCCCCCTGGTCAGTCCAAGCATATGGCTACACCTTC.

This clone has a handful of counts. The chain carries TRBV18 and TRBJ1-3; 7 bases match TRBD1. The CDR3 has 15 residues. Germline loops: CDR1 KGHSH, CDR2 LQKENI. The V segment lost 6 bases and the J segment 4 bases; nucleotides outside the gene matches: 9. CDR3 nucleotide sequence: TGTGCCAGCTCGCGAGACAGGGCCAGAGGAAACACCATATATTTT. Encoded protein: CASSRDRARGNTIYF.

The V call is TRBV28, the J call TRBJ2-7; D unclear. The ends were cut back, 6 bases at V and 5 bases at J, with 23 bases in the middle. Germline V gives CDR1 MDHEN, CDR2 SYDVKM. The CDR3 contains 16 residues. Here the CDR3 reads CASSPSIWAALHEQYF. CDR3 DNA sequence: TGTGCCAGCAGCCCCTCAATCTGGGCCGCATTACACGAGCAGTACTTC.

This clone was counted between two and nine times. The chain recombines TRBV19 with TRBJ1-5, with a possible D match to TRBD1 (5 bases). CDR3 length: 15 amino acids. Trimming shortened V by 7 bases and J by 2 bases, and 15 bases separated the two germline ends. The germline V gene encodes CDR1 LNHDA and CDR2 SQIVND (reference sequence). The chain's CDR3 is CASTKSGLGNQPQHF. CDR3 DNA: TGTGCCAGTACGAAGTCAGGGTTAGGCAATCAGCCCCAGCATTTT. Full variable domain (rest looked up from reference TRBV19 and TRBJ1-5): DGGITQSPKYLFRKEGQNVTLSCEQNLNHDAMYWYRQDPGQGLRLIYYSQIVNDFQKGDIAEGYSVSREKKESFPLTVTSAQKNPTAFYLCASTKSGLGNQPQHFGDGTRLSIL.

The chain uses TRBV18 and TRBJ1-2; possible D gene TRBD1, 6 bases. CDR1 and CDR2 (germline): KGHSH, LQKENI. Between the trimmed V and J ends, which lost 3 bases and 5 bases, there was a span of 16 bases. CDR3 size: 15 residues. For the CDR3, the DNA is TGTGCCAGCTCACCGGCAGGGGAGAGTATTTATGGCTACACCTTC. This sequence encodes CASSPAGESIYGYTF.

DNA of the CDR3: TGTGCCAGCAGCCTCCACAACGAGAGGTCTACCTACGAGCAGTACTTC. Translation gives CASSLHNERSTYEQYF. The chain joins TRBV11-3 to TRBJ2-7, with D unclear. Deletions cut 5 bases from V and 2 bases from J, with 19 bases between. The length of the CDR3 is 16 residues. CDR1 SGHNT and CDR2 YENEEA come from the germline V gene.